These 5 T cell receptor beta chains share one sample of origin, sequenced in a study of shared clonotypes between healthy human individuals. The repertoire was sequenced with immunoSEQ multiplex PCR; TCRdb's copy has only in-frame clones and lacks some. The sample yields hundreds of thousands of clones, more than 70% seen once. The material sequenced was memory CD4+ T cells sorted from blood. The subset is: CD45RA-negative fraction. The receptor source for this set is a woman in her twenties or thirties in good health.

V usage is TRBV5-4 and J usage is TRBJ2-2; D is unclear. The CDR3 runs to 16 residues. The germline CDR1 and CDR2 sequences are SGHNT and YYREEE (reference sequence). Trimming stripped 4 bases from V and 4 bases from J, with 17 bases between. The CDR3 bases are TGTGCCAGCAGCCCGGAAGTGGGAATGGGCACCGGGGAGCTGTTTTTT. This sequence encodes CASSPEVGMGTGELFF.

J is TRBJ1-4 and V is TRBV6-6; the D is unclear. Germline V gene lookup returns CDR1 MNHNY and CDR2 SVGAGI (reference sequence). Trimming left V 6 bases short and J 5 bases short, with 10 bases between. This CDR3 is built from 13 residues. DNA of the CDR3: TGTGCCAGCAGGAGACTGCTGAATGAAAAACTGTTTTTT. This gives the protein CASRRLLNEKLFF.

This sequence joins TRBV5-1 and TRBJ1-1; 7 nucleotides align to TRBD1. With 5 bases clipped from V and 3 bases from J, the junction kept 7 bases outside the gene matches. Germline V gene data show CDR1 as SGHRS and CDR2 as YFSETQ. The CDR3 runs 14 residues. The CDR3 sequence: CASRSGDRYTEAFF. DNA of the CDR3: TGCGCCAGCAGATCGGGGGACAGATACACTGAAGCTTTCTTT. The full variable domain, its missing parts supplied by reference TRBV5-1 and TRBJ1-1, is KAGVTQTPRYLIKTRGQQVTLSCSPISGHRSVSWYQQTPGQGLQFLFEYFSETQRNKGNFPGRFSGRQFSNSRSEMNVSTLELGDSALYLCASRSGDRYTEAFFGQGTRLTVV.

The V call is TRBV5-4, the J call TRBJ2-3, with TRBD1 matching 10 bases. J was trimmed by 5 bases and V by 4 bases; bases with no gene match: 13. Germline V CDR1 and CDR2: SGHNT, YYREEE (reference sequence). The CDR3 totals 17 residues. The CDR3 coding sequence is TGTGCCAGCAGCCGGAAATCGGGGACAGGGGTCGTAGATACGCAGTATTTT. The encoded protein is CASSRKSGTGVVDTQYF.

As for this clone: The same CDR3 can be traced to other DNA sequences in this sample. The chain employs TRBV10-3 and TRBJ2-2; D is unresolved. V was shortened by 2 bases and J by 4 bases, with 2 bases between the two germline ends. This CDR3 comprises 12 residues. Per germline, CDR1 ENHRY and CDR2 SYGVKD. In DNA form, the CDR3 reads TGTGCCATCAGTGAGGGCACCGGGGAGCTGTTTTTT. Protein product: CAISEGTGELFF.